Listed below are T cell receptor beta chains from one sample, sequenced in a study of blood T cell repertoires in COVID-19. Sequenced by immunoSEQ multiplex PCR; TCRdb stores in-frame clones only, minus some. Of 150,000 to 200,000 clones in the sample, around four fifths were seen once. The sequenced sample consisted of peripheral blood. Every receptor here comes from a human donor in a cohort sampled during active COVID-19. The conserved cysteine and the conserved F or W are not part of the CDR3 here. Clone size, where shown, is once, few, many, or a class for clones that have expanded.

j_call clone_size v_call cdr3_aa
TRBJ2-2 . TRBV7-9 ASSPDRTGELF
TRBJ2-7 . TRBV12-3/TRBV12-4 ASSLSETYEQY
TRBJ1-2 . TRBV5-1 ASSSDPGDYGYT
TRBJ1-2 . TRBV6-2/TRBV6-3 ASSFTGETGYT
TRBJ2-1 . TRBV11-3 ASSLASGSIYNEQF
TRBJ2-1 . TRBV12-3/TRBV12-4 ASSFASPNEQF
TRBJ2-7 . TRBV27 ASSIRDRYEQY
TRBJ1-5 . TRBV18 ASSPEYFRVGDNQPQH
TRBJ1-1 many TRBV13 ASSLGSGGFGEAF
TRBJ2-5 . TRBV15 ATSPGQGRETQY
TRBJ2-7 . TRBV24-1 ATSTDYEQY
TRBJ1-4 . TRBV18 ASSPSQGAGEKLF
TRBJ1-5 . TRBV2 ASSAEGGAYQPQH
TRBJ2-1 . TRBV4-3 ASSQDHYNEQF
TRBJ1-5 . TRBV2 ASGTDSNQPQH
TRBJ2-3 once TRBV4-3 ASSQDLHWTGASTDTQY
TRBJ2-7 once TRBV7-3 ASSLGQRGEQY
TRBJ2-3 . TRBV18 ASSPTTGSTDTQY
TRBJ1-1 . TRBV7-2 ASSPVGTSSGTEAF
TRBJ1-1 . TRBV3-1/TRBV3-2 ASSPGQGVNTEAF
TRBJ2-6 many TRBV7-2 ASSGQGLSSGANVLT
TRBJ1-2 few TRBV6-5 ASKQVANYGYT
TRBJ2-2 once TRBV5-4 ASSRGDWTGELF
TRBJ1-2 . TRBV27 ASTPLGLQGIYGYT
TRBJ2-7 . TRBV27 ASSPLVDTSYEQY
TRBJ2-7 . TRBV6-5 ASSYSGSSHEQY
TRBJ2-1 . TRBV4-3 ASSLNGGALNEQF
TRBJ2-5 once TRBV6-5 AIGGQGRGETQY
TRBJ2-7 . TRBV18 ASSPPRGEREISYEQY
TRBJ2-7 . TRBV19 ASAPGQGLSYEQY
TRBJ1-4 once TRBV30 AWSLGQGYEKLF
TRBJ2-5 once TRBV15 ATSKPTWEETQY
TRBJ2-2 . TRBV6-6 ASSYGRGLTGELF
TRBJ2-7 . TRBV19 ASSIGLAGGRLYEQY
TRBJ2-7 . TRBV6-5 ATRTGPEQY
TRBJ2-7 . TRBV6-6 ASSPAYEQY